This paragraph reports one T cell receptor (beta chain). This CDR3 contains 11 residues. The V and J ends lost 5 bases and 8 bases respectively, with 6 bases between them. Germline CDR1 reads KGHSH; CDR2 reads LQKENI. The data originate from a study of cytomegalovirus exposure and HLA in healthy donors. A multiplex PCR was run with 60 Vbeta primers and 13 Jbeta primers. Produced via immunoSEQ multiplex PCR; TCRdb's table is partial and in-frame only. The sample lists 120,000 or so clones, roughly a tenth seen once, with approximately 4.4% in the top ten. Sample: PBMCs. The chain joins TRBV18 to TRBJ1-4; TRBD1 is a possible D gene (6 bases). The sequence came from a woman aged 18-30 years in good health and CMV-seropositive. CDR3 loop: CASSDREKLFF. The CDR3 DNA sequence: TGTGCCAGCTCAGACAGGGAAAAACTGTTTTTT.